The clone carrying this T cell receptor beta chain was detected only a few times. This record belongs to a study of T cell repertoires in cytomegalovirus infection. The V gene lost 7 bases and the J gene lost 7 bases, with 10 bases spanning the gap. There are 11 residues in the CDR3. CDR1 is MNHEY and CDR2 is SVGEGT in the germline V gene. A single record per CDR3 protein comes from TCRdb applying MiXCR to the reads. The sample contains nearly 650,000 distinct CDR3 sequences, approximately 24% of which appear only once. This receptor was identified in a human donor in good health (CMV status not recorded). Some clones in this sample may be carry-over from other donors' samples. The rearrangement joins TRBV6-2 or TRBV6-3 to TRBJ1-2; weak D call: TRBD1 (5 bases). Sequencing was done on a sample of CD8+ T cells from PBMCs. The DNA of the CDR3 is TGTGCCAGCAACGGGGCTCGTGGCTACACCTTC. Its protein product is CASNGARGYTF.